These 22 T cell receptor beta chains came from one sample sequenced in a study of T-cell memory formation after mild COVID-19. TCRdb itself ran the 5' RACE reads through MiXCR, one entry per CDR3 protein. Here the sample spans around 99,000 distinct CDR3 sequences, approximately 15% being singletons. The sequenced sample consisted of PBMCs or a T cell subset sorted from them (not recorded which). These TCRs come from a man between 18 and 29 years old who had mild COVID-19 (a few samples of this study predate the infection). Cell type and time point are not known.

This clonotype has only a few counts. The genes are TRBV11-2 and TRBJ2-1; 8 nucleotides match TRBD2. The CDR3 extends over 15 amino acids. Per the germline V gene, CDR1 is SGHAT and CDR2 is FQNNGV. J was trimmed by 5 bases and V by 1 base; bases with no gene match: 4. The CDR3 nucleotides read TGTGCCAGCAGCTTAGGGAGCGGGGGAAACAATGAGCAGTTCTTC. Translation: CASSLGSGGNNEQFF.

The chain is built from TRBV5-1 and TRBJ1-4; 7 nucleotides line up with TRBD1. Trimming removed 4 bases from V and 10 bases from J; junction bases left unmatched: 10. Germline CDR1 is SGHRS and CDR2 is YFSETQ. The CDR3 has 14 residues. The CDR3 sequence is CASSPQGEDVKLFF. Written as DNA, the CDR3 is TGCGCCAGCAGCCCCCAGGGGGAAGACGTAAAACTGTTTTTT.

The chain joins TRBV6-2 or TRBV6-3 to TRBJ1-5; 8 bases match TRBD1. V lost 7 bases, J lost 6 bases, and 8 bases stayed unmatched. Germline V gene lookup returns CDR1 MNHEY and CDR2 SVGEGT. The CDR3 sequence is 14 residues long. CDR3 nucleotide sequence: TGTGCCAGCACACTGCAGGGGGCTAGTCAGCCCCAGCATTTT. Translated: CASTLQGASQPQHF.

This clonotype has more than one count but fewer than ten. Here the CDR3 reads CASSQEGLATNEKLFF. As DNA, the CDR3 is TGTGCCAGCAGCCAAGAGGGCCTTGCAACTAATGAAAAACTGTTTTTT. The chain links TRBV4-2 to TRBJ1-4; D is unclear. The CDR3 totals 16 residues. Germline V gives CDR1 LGHNA, CDR2 YNFKEQ. Trimming removed 0 bases at V and 0 bases at J, with 8 bases between.

This clonotype was detected only a few times. The chain uses TRBV5-8 and TRBJ1-6; the D is unclear. The germline V gene encodes CDR1 SGHTS and CDR2 YDEGEE. V was cut by 0 bases and J by 7 bases, with 8 bases left in between. This CDR3 comprises 14 residues. Written as DNA, the CDR3 is TGTGCCAGCAGCTTGGTGGCACCGAATTCACCCCTCCACTTT. Translated, it gives CASSLVAPNSPLHF.

This clonotype was counted only a few times. The CDR3 here is CASSQGLEGNEQFF. Here the CDR3 DNA reads TGTGCCAGCAGCCAAGGGCTAGAGGGCAATGAGCAGTTCTTC. This chain uses TRBV3-1 with TRBJ2-1; TRBD2 is a possible D gene (5 bases). The CDR3 is 14 residues long. Per the germline V gene, CDR1 is LGHDT and CDR2 is YNNKEL (reference sequence). Trimming pared 1 base from V and 6 bases from J, leaving 10 bases between.

The sample holds a few counts of this clonotype. The chain carries TRBV29-1 and TRBJ2-1, with TRBD2 as a possible D gene (6 bases). Germline V gene sequence: CDR1 SQVTM, CDR2 ANQGSEA. V was pared by 0 bases and J by 6 bases, with 18 bases between. CDR3 length equals 16 residues. The DNA of the CDR3 is TGCAGCGTTGAAGACGCGGGGCCCATCCTCATCAATGAGCAGTTCTTC. Encoded protein: CSVEDAGPILINEQFF.

This clonotype was found many times. CDR3 DNA sequence: TGTGCCAGCAGCTTCGGCAGAACCGGGGAGCTGTTTTTT. Translated: CASSFGRTGELFF. The rearrangement links TRBV7-3 to TRBJ2-2; no clear D. The germline V and J ends were trimmed by 3 bases and 5 bases, with 7 bases remaining between them. CDR3 length: 13 residues. Looked up from germline, CDR1 is SGHTA and CDR2 is FQGTGA. Combining the CDR3 with reference TRBV7-3 and TRBJ2-2 gives the whole variable domain GAGVSQTPSNKVTEKGKYVELRCDPISGHTALYWYRQSLGQGPEFLIYFQGTGAADDSGLPNDRFFAVRPEGSVSTLKIQRTERGDSAVYLCASSFGRTGELFFGEGSRLTVL.

The chain has TRBV5-1 and TRBJ1-1; D call uncertain. Germline CDR1 is SGHRS and CDR2 is YFSETQ. The CDR3 is 15 amino acids. Trimming cost V 0 bases and J 1 base, with 10 bases left between them. The CDR3 here is CASSLVVLGNTEAFF. The CDR3 coding sequence is TGCGCCAGCAGCTTGGTTGTATTAGGGAACACTGAAGCTTTCTTT.

The rearrangement uses TRBV29-1 and TRBJ1-1; 9 bases align to TRBD1. This CDR3 spans 13 amino acids. Germline assignment: CDR1 SQVTM and CDR2 ANQGSEA. The V gene end was trimmed by 7 bases and the J gene end by 7 bases; junction bases not matched to a gene: 10. The CDR3 sequence: CSGSRDRANEAFF. Written as DNA, the CDR3 is TGCAGCGGCTCCCGGGACAGGGCAAATGAAGCTTTCTTT.

This clonotype was found a few times. V is TRBV7-9 and J is TRBJ1-1; unclear D gene. This CDR3 has 13 amino acids. Trimming left V 7 bases short and J 6 bases short, with 15 bases between. CDR1 and CDR2 from the germline V gene are SEHNR and FQNEAQ (reference sequence). This CDR3 is CASISTIKAEAFF. As DNA, the CDR3 is TGTGCCAGCATATCAACCATTAAAGCTGAAGCTTTCTTT.

This clonotype was seen more than once but under ten times. This chain joins TRBV5-5 and TRBJ2-2; 7 bases match TRBD2. The germline CDR1 and CDR2 sequences are SGHKS and YYEKEE (reference sequence). The V segment lost 6 bases and the J segment 4 bases; nucleotides outside the gene matches: 9. The CDR3 length is 15 residues. The CDR3 coding sequence is TGTGCCAGCACCCCGCGGGGGTTGGCCACCGGGGAGCTGTTTTTT. Its translation is CASTPRGLATGELFF. The whole variable domain, filled in from reference TRBV5-5 and TRBJ2-2, reads DAGVTQSPTHLIKTRGQQVTLRCSPISGHKSVSWYQQVLGQGPQFIFQYYEKEERGRGNFPDRFSARQFPNYSSELNVNALLLGDSALYLCASTPRGLATGELFFGEGSRLTVL.

This clonotype has just a few counts. CDR3 sequence (DNA): TGTGCCAGCAGCATCTGGGGAGACACTGGCACCGGGGAGCTGTTTTTT. This codes for CASSIWGDTGTGELFF. V gene TRBV12-3 or TRBV12-4 combines with J gene TRBJ2-2, with D possibly being TRBD2 (5 bases). Deletions cut 6 bases from V and 4 bases from J, with 18 bases between. The CDR3 is 16 amino acids.

The V and J genes are TRBV24-1 and TRBJ2-1; no definite D call. Trimming shortened V by 6 bases and J by 0 bases, and 14 bases separated the two germline ends. The CDR3 spans 16 residues. Looked up from germline, CDR1 is KGHDR and CDR2 is SFDVKD. DNA for the CDR3: TGTGCCACCAGTTCTCTCGGAACGAGCTCCTACAATGAGCAGTTCTTC. Translated, it gives CATSSLGTSSYNEQFF.

The chain links TRBV27 to TRBJ2-1; D is perhaps TRBD2 (7 bases). The V gene lost 6 bases and the J gene lost 0 bases, with 12 bases spanning the gap. Per germline, CDR1 MNHEY and CDR2 SMNVEV (reference sequence). CDR3 length equals 15 residues. CDR3 in amino acids: CASRRGGSSYNEQFF. The CDR3 DNA is TGTGCCAGCAGGAGGGGGGGGAGCTCCTACAATGAGCAGTTCTTC.

The J gene is TRBJ2-1, the V gene TRBV20-1; D perhaps matches TRBD2 (5 bases). There are 11 residues in the CDR3. CDR1 DFQATT and CDR2 SNEGSKA come from the germline V gene (reference sequence). V dropped 2 bases and J dropped 10 bases, with 9 bases sitting between them. The CDR3 spells CSARTRAEQFF. Written as DNA, the CDR3 is TGCAGTGCTAGAACTAGAGCAGAGCAGTTCTTC.

This clonotype has at least ten counts. This chain connects TRBV5-8 to TRBJ1-1; 8 positions agree with TRBD1. CDR3 length: 12 residues. Losses at the gene ends were 6 bases for V and 4 bases for J; bases not matched to a gene: 2. Germline V CDR1 and CDR2: SGHTS, YDEGEE. The CDR3 bases are TGTGCCAGCAACACAGGGGGCACTGAAGCTTTCTTT. It codes for CASNTGGTEAFF.

This clonotype was detected a few times. The chain has TRBV27 and TRBJ2-1; D not certain. V was pared by 6 bases and J by 4 bases, with 13 bases between. This CDR3 spans 14 amino acids. Germline CDR1 reads MNHEY; CDR2 reads SMNVEV (reference sequence). The CDR3 loop is CASRYPGPYNEQFF. DNA of the CDR3: TGTGCCAGCAGATACCCAGGACCGTACAATGAGCAGTTCTTC.

J is TRBJ2-2 and V is TRBV19; 8 positions match TRBD2. The trim removed 3 bases at V and 5 bases at J, leaving 11 bases unmatched. The CDR3 loop spans 17 amino acids. The germline V gene has CDR1 LNHDA and CDR2 SQIVND (reference sequence). The DNA for the CDR3 is TGTGCCAGTAGTATGACTGATTGGACTAGCCGTACCGGGGAGCTGTTTTTT. Residues: CASSMTDWTSRTGELFF.

The chain carries TRBV4-1 and TRBJ2-5, with D possibly TRBD1 on 5 matching bases. The CDR3 length is 14 residues. V lost 0 bases and J 5 bases, leaving 10 bases between the germline ends. Germline assignment: CDR1 MGHRA and CDR2 YSYEKL. CDR3 sequence reads: CASSQEGRRETQYF. CDR3 bases: TGCGCCAGCAGCCAAGAGGGGCGCCGGGAGACCCAGTACTTC.

This clonotype was found many times. This chain connects TRBV29-1 to TRBJ1-2; 7 bases agree with TRBD1. Trimming at V came to 7 bases and at J to 1 base, leaving 6 bases not matched to a gene. The CDR3 loop spans 13 amino acids. CDR1 is SQVTM and CDR2 is ANQGSEA in the germline V gene. The CDR3 region is CSAQGGLNYGYTF. CDR3 nucleotide sequence: TGCAGCGCTCAGGGGGGACTTAACTATGGCTACACCTTC.

The genes are TRBV6-5 and TRBJ1-6; 9 nucleotides line up with TRBD1. The CDR3 extends over 13 amino acids. The junction had 11 bases not matched to a gene; V was cut back by 10 bases and J by 13 bases. The V gene's germline CDR1 is MNHEY and CDR2 SVGAGI. The CDR3 DNA reads TGTGCCACCTACCAAAACAGGGGGCATCCCCTCCACTTT. Its translation is CATYQNRGHPLHF.